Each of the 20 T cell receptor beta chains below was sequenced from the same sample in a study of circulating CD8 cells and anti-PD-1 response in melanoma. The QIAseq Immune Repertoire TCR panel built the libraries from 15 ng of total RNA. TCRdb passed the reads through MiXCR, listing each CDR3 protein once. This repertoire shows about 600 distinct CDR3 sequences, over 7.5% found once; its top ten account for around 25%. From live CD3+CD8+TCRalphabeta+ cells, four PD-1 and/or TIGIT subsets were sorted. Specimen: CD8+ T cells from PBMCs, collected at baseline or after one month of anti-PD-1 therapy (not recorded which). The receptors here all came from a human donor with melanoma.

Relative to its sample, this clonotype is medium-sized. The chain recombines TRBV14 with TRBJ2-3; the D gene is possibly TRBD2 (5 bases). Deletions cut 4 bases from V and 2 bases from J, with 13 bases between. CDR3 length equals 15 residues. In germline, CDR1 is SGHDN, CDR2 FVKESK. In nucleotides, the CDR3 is TGTGCCAGCAGCCCTCTCGGGGAAACCACAGATACGCAGTATTTT. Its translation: CASSPLGETTDTQYF.

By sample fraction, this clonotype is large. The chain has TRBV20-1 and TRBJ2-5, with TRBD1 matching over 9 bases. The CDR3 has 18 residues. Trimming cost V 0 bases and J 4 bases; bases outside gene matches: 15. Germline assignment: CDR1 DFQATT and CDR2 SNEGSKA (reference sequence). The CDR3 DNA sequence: TGCAGTGCTAGAGATCGGACAGGGGATCGTCGACGTCCAGAGACCCAGTACTTC. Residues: CSARDRTGDRRRPETQYF.

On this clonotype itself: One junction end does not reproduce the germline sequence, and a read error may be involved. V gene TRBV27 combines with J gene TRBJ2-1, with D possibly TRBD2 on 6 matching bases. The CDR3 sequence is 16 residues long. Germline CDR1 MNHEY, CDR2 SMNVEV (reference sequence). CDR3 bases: TGTGCCAGCAGTTCGTCTGGTCCGAGCGGGCGAAATGGGCAGTCCTTC. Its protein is CASSSSGPSGRNGQSF.

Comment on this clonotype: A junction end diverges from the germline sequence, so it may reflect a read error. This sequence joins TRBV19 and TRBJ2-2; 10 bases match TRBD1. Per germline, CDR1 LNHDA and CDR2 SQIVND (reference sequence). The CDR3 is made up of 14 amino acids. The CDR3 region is CASTGTGATGELLF. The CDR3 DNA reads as TGTGCCAGTACCGGGACAGGGGCCACCGGGGAGCTGCTTTTT. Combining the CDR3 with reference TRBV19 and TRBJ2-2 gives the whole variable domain DGGITQSPKYLFRKEGQNVTLSCEQNLNHDAMYWYRQDPGQGLRLIYYSQIVNDFQKGDIAEGYSVSREKKESFPLTVTSAQKNPTAFYLCASTGTGATGELLFGEGSRLTVL.

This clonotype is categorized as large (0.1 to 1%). In DNA, the CDR3 is TGTGCCAGCAGCTTAGTGCGGGGCCTAGGCGATGAGCAGTTCTTC. Translating it yields CASSLVRGLGDEQFF. The chain links TRBV11-2 to TRBJ2-1; perhaps TRBD2 as D (6 bases). Germline V CDR1 and CDR2: SGHAT, FQNNGV. Between the trimmed V and J ends, which lost 1 base and 8 bases, there was a span of 15 bases. This CDR3 has 15 residues.

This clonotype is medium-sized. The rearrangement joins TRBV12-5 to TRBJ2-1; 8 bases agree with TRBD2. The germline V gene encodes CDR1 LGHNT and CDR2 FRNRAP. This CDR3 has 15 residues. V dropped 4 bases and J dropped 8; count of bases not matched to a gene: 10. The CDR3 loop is CASGWGSGVGDEQFF. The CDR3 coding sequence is TGTGCTAGTGGTTGGGGTAGCGGGGTCGGAGATGAGCAGTTCTTC.

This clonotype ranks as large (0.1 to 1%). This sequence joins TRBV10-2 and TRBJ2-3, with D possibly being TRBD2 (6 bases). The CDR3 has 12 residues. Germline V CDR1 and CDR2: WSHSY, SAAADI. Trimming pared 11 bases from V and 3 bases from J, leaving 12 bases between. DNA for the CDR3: TGCGCCGCGGGACCAAGAACAGATACGCAGTATTTT. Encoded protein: CAAGPRTDTQYF.

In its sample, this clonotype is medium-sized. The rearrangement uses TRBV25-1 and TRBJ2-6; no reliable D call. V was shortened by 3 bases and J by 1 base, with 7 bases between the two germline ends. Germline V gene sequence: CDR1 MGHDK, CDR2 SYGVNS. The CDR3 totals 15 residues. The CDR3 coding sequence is TGTGCCAGCAGTGACATGGGATCTGGGGCCAACGTCCTGACTTTC. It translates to CASSDMGSGANVLTF.

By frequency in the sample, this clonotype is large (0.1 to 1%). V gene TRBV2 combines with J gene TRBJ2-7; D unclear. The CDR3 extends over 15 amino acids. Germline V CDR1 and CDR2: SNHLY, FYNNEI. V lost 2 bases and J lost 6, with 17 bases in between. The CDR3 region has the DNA TGTGCCAGCAGTGAACTAGACGGAACCGTACGCGAGCAGTACTTC. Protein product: CASSELDGTVREQYF.

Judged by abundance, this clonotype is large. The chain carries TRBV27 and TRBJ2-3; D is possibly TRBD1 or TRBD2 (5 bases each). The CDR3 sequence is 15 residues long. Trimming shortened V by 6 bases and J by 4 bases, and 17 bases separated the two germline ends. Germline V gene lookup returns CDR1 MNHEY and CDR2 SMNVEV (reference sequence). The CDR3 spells CASSLGASRADTQYF. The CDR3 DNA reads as TGTGCCAGCAGCCTTGGGGCTAGCAGGGCAGATACGCAGTATTTT.

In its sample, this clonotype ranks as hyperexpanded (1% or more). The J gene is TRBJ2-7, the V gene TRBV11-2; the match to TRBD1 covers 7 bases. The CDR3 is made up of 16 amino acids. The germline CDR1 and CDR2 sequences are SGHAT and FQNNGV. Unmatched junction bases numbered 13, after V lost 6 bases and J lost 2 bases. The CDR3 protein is CASRGKQGIFAYEQYF. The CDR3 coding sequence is TGTGCCAGCAGGGGAAAACAGGGGATTTTCGCCTACGAGCAGTACTTC. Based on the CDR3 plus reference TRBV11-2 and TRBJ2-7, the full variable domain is EAGVAQSPRYKIIEKRQSVAFWCNPISGHATLYWYQQILGQGPKLLIQFQNNGVVDDSQLPKDRFSAERLKGVDSTLKIQPAKLEDSAVYLCASRGKQGIFAYEQYFGPGTRLTVT.

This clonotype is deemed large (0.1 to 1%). Here the CDR3 DNA reads TGTGCCAGTAGTATGCAACAGGGGACCTATGGCTACACCTTC. Residues: CASSMQQGTYGYTF. This sequence joins TRBV19 and TRBJ1-2, with 7 bases fitting TRBD1. CDR3 length: 14 residues. V trimming: 3 bases; J trimming: 4 bases; junction bases outside the gene matches: 5. Germline loops: CDR1 LNHDA, CDR2 SQIVND (reference sequence).

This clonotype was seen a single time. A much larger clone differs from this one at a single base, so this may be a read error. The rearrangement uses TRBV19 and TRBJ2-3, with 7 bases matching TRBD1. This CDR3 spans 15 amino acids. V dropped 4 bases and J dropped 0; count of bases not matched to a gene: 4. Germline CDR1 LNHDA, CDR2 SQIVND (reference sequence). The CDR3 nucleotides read TGTGCCAGTAGTAAGGACAGGAGTAGCACAGATACGCAGTATTTT. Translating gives CASSKDRSSTDTQYF.

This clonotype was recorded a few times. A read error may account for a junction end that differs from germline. The CDR3 reads CASGLLAGGHEQHF. Here the CDR3 DNA reads TGTGCCAGCGGCTTACTAGCGGGGGGCCACGAGCAGCACTTC. V and J are TRBV7-2 and TRBJ2-7; 12 bases line up with TRBD2. Germline V gives CDR1 SGHTA, CDR2 FQGNSA. The CDR3 has 14 amino acids.

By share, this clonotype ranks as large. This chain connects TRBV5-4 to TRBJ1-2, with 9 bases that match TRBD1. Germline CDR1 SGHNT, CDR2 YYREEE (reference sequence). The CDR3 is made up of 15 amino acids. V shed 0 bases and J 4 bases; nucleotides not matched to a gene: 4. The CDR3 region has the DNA TGTGCCAGCAGCTTGGGGCGGGACAGGGCCTATGGCTACACCTTC. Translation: CASSLGRDRAYGYTF.

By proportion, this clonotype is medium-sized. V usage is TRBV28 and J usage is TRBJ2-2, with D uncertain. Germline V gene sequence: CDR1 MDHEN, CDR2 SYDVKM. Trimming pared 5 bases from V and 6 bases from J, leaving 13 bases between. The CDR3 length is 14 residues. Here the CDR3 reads CASSPPDVPGELFF. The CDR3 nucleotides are TGTGCCAGCAGTCCACCCGACGTGCCCGGGGAGCTGTTTTTT.

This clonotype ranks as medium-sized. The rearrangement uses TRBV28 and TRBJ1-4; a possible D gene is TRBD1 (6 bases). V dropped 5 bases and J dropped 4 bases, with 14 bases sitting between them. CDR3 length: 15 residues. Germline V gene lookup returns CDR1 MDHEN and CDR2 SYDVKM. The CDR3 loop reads CASSPGGRINEKLFF. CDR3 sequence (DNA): TGTGCCAGCAGTCCCGGGGGGCGGATTAATGAAAAACTGTTTTTT.

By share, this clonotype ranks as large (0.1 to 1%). This CDR3 is CASSLGAVVSYEQYF. The CDR3 DNA reads as TGTGCCAGCAGCTTGGGGGCAGTCGTCTCCTACGAGCAGTACTTC. The gene calls are TRBV5-5 and TRBJ2-7; D gene uncertain. V lost 0 bases to trimming and J lost 0 bases, with 10 bases between them. There are 15 residues in the CDR3. Per the germline V gene, CDR1 is SGHKS and CDR2 is YYEKEE (reference sequence).

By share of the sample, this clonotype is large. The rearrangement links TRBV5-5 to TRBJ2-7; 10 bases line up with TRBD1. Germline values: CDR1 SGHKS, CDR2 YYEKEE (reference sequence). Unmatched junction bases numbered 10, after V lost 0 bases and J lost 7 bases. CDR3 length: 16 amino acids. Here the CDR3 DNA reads TGTGCCAGCAGCTTGGTAGGATGGACAGGGGGAGGTGAGCAGTACTTC. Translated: CASSLVGWTGGGEQYF.

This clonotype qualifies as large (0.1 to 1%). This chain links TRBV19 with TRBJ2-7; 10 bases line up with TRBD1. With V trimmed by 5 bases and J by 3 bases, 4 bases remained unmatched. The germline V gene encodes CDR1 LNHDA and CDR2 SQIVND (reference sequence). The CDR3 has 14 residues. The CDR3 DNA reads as TGTGCCAGTAGTCTGACAGGGGGCATCTACGAGCAGTACTTC. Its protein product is CASSLTGGIYEQYF.